Sequencing of this T cell receptor beta chain was carried out in a study of T-cell reconstitution after alpha-beta-depleted transplantation in children (dated by TCRdb to about 2016). Some background on the complete study: The study quantitatively tracked T-cell immune reconstitution after TCRalphabeta/CD19-depleted allogeneic hematopoietic cell transplantation in children using TCR repertoire profiling. Broad study findings and their caveats: Over the following months the frequencies of hyperexpanded clones went down, and after one year T-cell counts and TCRbeta diversity were mostly credited to newly produced T cells. About two months after transplant, the apparently early recovery of alphabetaT-cell counts reportedly depended on just several hundred clones that had expanded rapidly and came from non-depleted graft cells. In some patients, high TCRbeta diversity at day 60 was attributed to recipient T cells and intrathymic progenitors that had survived conditioning.

This clonotype was counted ten times or more. The target of this receptor is not known. Qualities for individual bases were not recorded, and no much larger clone is one base off. Receptors were amplified or captured by PCR. The instrument was an Illumina HiSeq 2500. Molecular barcoding was employed in the preparation of TCR libraries, with unique molecular identifiers being used to normalize TCRbeta repertoire quantification. TCRdb reprocessing: public reads trimmed at Q25 with fastp, clones called with MiXCR, in-frame beta chains kept. Each entry merges the rows of one CDR3 protein and shows their most common DNA and genes. Recorded for this sample are approximately 350,000 distinct CDR3 sequences; about 16% of them occurred a single time. The top ten clonotypes cover approximately 44% of the sample. The label giving this sample's treatment or condition can be read as: allogeneic hematopoietic cell transplantation with graft depleted of TCRalphabeta T cells and CD19 B cells. The children who served as transplant recipients had been given grafts of TCRalphabeta/CD19-depleted allogeneic hematopoietic cells.

The TCR comes from a male patient under 10 years old who had a stem cell transplant for acute lymphoblastic leukemia, so the T cells may come from the graft donor. The input for sequencing was PBMCs, mostly from graft donor cells, taken 360 days after TCRalphabeta/CD19-depleted stem cell transplant.

The nucleotide sequence is given as TGTGCCAGCAGCTCGGCGGGGGTCGGGCCCTACGAGCAGTACTTC. This yields the protein CASSSAGVGPYEQYF. The rearranged chain carries TRBV12-3 or TRBV12-4 and TRBJ2-7; TRBD2 aligns with 7 central bases. V ends up 6 bases short and J 2 bases short, with an unmatched junction base count of 10. Measured from the cysteine to the phenylalanine, the CDR3 is 15 residues long. The entry retains the CDR3 DNA only, 45 bases that are in frame from base 1.